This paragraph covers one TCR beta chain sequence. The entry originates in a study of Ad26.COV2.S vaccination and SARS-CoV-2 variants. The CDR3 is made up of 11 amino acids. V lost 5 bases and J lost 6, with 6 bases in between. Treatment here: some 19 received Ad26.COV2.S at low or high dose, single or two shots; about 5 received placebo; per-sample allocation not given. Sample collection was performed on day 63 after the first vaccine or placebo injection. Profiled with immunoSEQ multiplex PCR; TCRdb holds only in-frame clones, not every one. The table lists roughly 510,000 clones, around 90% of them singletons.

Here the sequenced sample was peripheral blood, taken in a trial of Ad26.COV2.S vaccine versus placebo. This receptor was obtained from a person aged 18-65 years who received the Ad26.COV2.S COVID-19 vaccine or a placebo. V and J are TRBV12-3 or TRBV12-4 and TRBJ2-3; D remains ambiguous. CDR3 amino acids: CASSPQDTQYF. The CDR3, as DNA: TGTGCCAGCAGTCCCCAGGATACGCAGTATTTT.